A selection of T cell receptor beta chains follows, all from one sample in a study of blood T cell repertoires in COVID-19. Sequencing was performed with immunoSEQ multiplex PCR; in TCRdb, only in-frame clones are kept and a portion is missing. Of fewer than 200,000 clones listed, more than 75% are singletons. Sequencing was performed on peripheral blood. These receptors were obtained from a woman between 45 and 60 years old with active or convalescent COVID-19. Each CDR3 is given with its conserved first and last residue. D genes are given only for firm matches. Clone size is not always given. Where it is, it says once, few, many or a class for expanded clones.

v_gene,abundance,j_gene,d_gene,CDR3nt,CDR3aa
TRBV5-1,-,TRBJ1-2,TRBD1,TGCGCCAGCAGCAACGCCGGGACAGAGGATGAGGGCTACACCTTC,CASSNAGTEDEGYTF
TRBV24-1,-,TRBJ2-3,TRBD2,TGTGCCACCAGTGATTGGAATAGCGGGTCCCTTTTGATCACAGATACGCAGTATTTT,CATSDWNSGSLLITDTQYF
TRBV27,once,TRBJ1-2,-,TGTGCCAGCAGTTTTTCCCCTCCATTCGGGACAAAAGGTGATGGCTACACCTTC,CASSFSPPFGTKGDGYTF
TRBV15,-,TRBJ1-5,TRBD1,TGTGCCACCAGCACTCCGGGACAGGCCTCAAATCAGCCCCAGCATTTT,CATSTPGQASNQPQHF
TRBV6-5,once,TRBJ1-6,TRBD1,TGTGCCACGACGCTGACAGGGGACAATTCACCCCTCCACTTT,CATTLTGDNSPLHF
TRBV9,-,TRBJ1-2,-,TGTGCCAGCAGTACTACAGGGAACTATGGCTACACCTTC,CASSTTGNYGYTF
TRBV7-2,-,TRBJ2-3,TRBD2,TGTGCCAGCAGTCCCCACAGCGGGGGGAGCACAGATACGCAGTATTTT,CASSPHSGGSTDTQYF
TRBV2,few,TRBJ2-5,TRBD1,TGTGCCTCCCATGGACAGGTCCAAGAGACCCAGTACTTC,CASHGQVQETQYF
TRBV20-1,-,TRBJ1-1,TRBD1,TGCAGTGCTAGTTGGACAGGGTTCCCTGAAGCTTTCTTT,CSASWTGFPEAFF
TRBV28,-,TRBJ2-7,TRBD1,TGTGCCAGCATATCTCCCGGGACAGGGGCCTACGAGCAGTACTTC,CASISPGTGAYEQYF
TRBV29-1,-,TRBJ1-2,TRBD1,TGCAGCGTTGAACTCACAGGGGCCAACTATGGCTACACCTTC,CSVELTGANYGYTF
TRBV6-2/TRBV6-3,-,TRBJ1-1,-,TGTGCCAGCAGTTCCTACAGGGTCCGCACTGAAGCTTTCTTT,CASSSYRVRTEAFF
TRBV7-2,once,TRBJ2-1,TRBD2,TGTGCCAGCAGCTTAAGGGCGGGAGATGAGCAGTTCTTC,CASSLRAGDEQFF
TRBV7-2,-,TRBJ2-7,TRBD2,TGTGCCAGCAGCTTAGCGGGGACTAGTGTTTACGAGCAGTACTTC,CASSLAGTSVYEQYF
TRBV19,-,TRBJ1-1,TRBD1,TGTGCCAGTAGTATAGGGGCCGGGACAGGGCGGACTGAAGCTTTCTTT,CASSIGAGTGRTEAFF
TRBV11-2,-,TRBJ2-7,-,TGTGCCAGCAGCTTAGATCGGGCAGGGCAGGGGCACGAGCAGTACTTC,CASSLDRAGQGHEQYF
TRBV30,-,TRBJ1-4,TRBD1,TGTGCCTGGAGTCCCCCCGCCCCTCCGGGACAGAACTTT,CAWSPPAPPGQNF
TRBV7-2,-,TRBJ2-2,-,TGTGCCAGCAACCAAGGGGCGCTCTCCGGGGAGCTGTTTTTT,CASNQGALSGELFF
TRBV27,-,TRBJ2-7,TRBD1,TGTGCCAGCAGGATGACAGGGGTCTTTCCCTACGAGCAGTACTTC,CASRMTGVFPYEQYF
TRBV2,-,TRBJ1-4,TRBD1,TGTGCCAGCAAGGGGGCCCGTGGGAATGAAAAACTGTTTTTT,CASKGARGNEKLFF
TRBV4-2,few,TRBJ1-2,-,TGTGCCAGCAGCCAAGATACCCAGGATAACTATGGCTACACCTTC,CASSQDTQDNYGYTF
TRBV18,-,TRBJ1-3,-,TGTGCCAGCTCACCACCCCCAAACTCTGGAAACACCATATATTTT,CASSPPPNSGNTIYF
TRBV29-1,-,TRBJ1-1,-,TGCAGCGTTGTCAGCGTAGCCGGGGCTTTCTTT,CSVVSVAGAFF
TRBV6-5,once,TRBJ1-1,TRBD1,TGTGCCAGCAGCGACAGGGGGAACACTGAAGCTTTCTTT,CASSDRGNTEAFF
TRBV28,-,TRBJ1-5,-,TGTGCCAGCAGTTTATGGGGTCAGGGAGGGTTTAGCAATCAGCCCCAGCATTTT,CASSLWGQGGFSNQPQHF
TRBV7-2,-,TRBJ1-4,-,TGTGCCAGCAGCGCTCAGGGGTTGGCTAATGAAAAACTGTTTTTT,CASSAQGLANEKLFF
TRBV9,-,TRBJ2-2,-,TGTGCCAGCAGCCCCCGTGTAGCGGTTAACACCGGGGAGCTGTTTTTT,CASSPRVAVNTGELFF
TRBV27,few,TRBJ2-1,TRBD2,TGTGCCAGCAGTCCCTTAACTAGCGGGAGCGCAAATGAGCAGTTCTTC,CASSPLTSGSANEQFF
TRBV28,once,TRBJ1-4,-,TGTGCCAGCAGTCTAAACAGAGCAACTAATGAAAAACTGTTTTTT,CASSLNRATNEKLFF
TRBV9,few,TRBJ1-1,-,TGTGCCAGCAGCCCCGCGGGGGGGTTGGGTACTGAAGCTTTCTTT,CASSPAGGLGTEAFF